This passage covers 23 T cell receptor beta chains from one sample sequenced in a study of blood T cell repertoires in COVID-19. Repertoires were generated with immunoSEQ multiplex PCR, while TCRdb's copy carries only in-frame clones and drops some. Of tens of thousands of clones in the sample, 75% to 85% are singletons; the top ten hold about a sixth. The specimen was peripheral blood. These receptors were taken from a human donor in a cohort sampled during active COVID-19.

The chain carries TRBV7-9 and TRBJ2-1, with 11 bases matching TRBD2. CDR1 is SEHNR and CDR2 is FQNEAQ in the germline V gene (reference sequence). The CDR3 has 17 amino acids. V trimming: 3 bases; J trimming: 5 bases; junction bases outside the gene matches: 9. The CDR3 protein is CASSLGRLAGRHNEQFF. In DNA, the CDR3 is TGTGCCAGCAGCTTGGGCCGACTAGCGGGGAGACACAATGAGCAGTTCTTC.

V usage is TRBV7-8 and J usage is TRBJ2-5; perhaps TRBD2 as D (5 bases). This CDR3 has 15 amino acids. Germline CDR1 reads SGHVS; CDR2 reads FQNEAQ. The germline V and J ends were trimmed by 7 bases and 2 bases, with 17 bases remaining between them. DNA of the CDR3: TGTGCCAGCACCCTTAGCGATCCCATTCAAGAGACCCAGTACTTC. Its translation is CASTLSDPIQETQYF. The entire variable domain, with the rest obtained from reference TRBV7-8 and TRBJ2-5, is as follows: GAGVSQSPRYKVAKRGQDVALRCDPISGHVSLFWYQQALGQGPEFLTYFQNEAQLDKSGLPSDRFFAERPEGSVSTLKIQRTQQEDSAVYLCASTLSDPIQETQYFGPGTRLLVL.

Sample share makes this clone medium-sized. This chain connects TRBV2 to TRBJ2-2, with 11 bases fitting TRBD2. V lost 7 bases and J lost 5; bases outside the gene matches: 3. CDR3 length: 14 amino acids. In germline, CDR1 is SNHLY, CDR2 FYNNEI. The CDR3 DNA is TGTGCCAGCAATAGCGGGGGGGCGACCGGGGAGCTGTTTTTT. Its translation is CASNSGGATGELFF. Using reference TRBV2 and TRBJ2-2 for the parts outside the CDR3, the full variable domain is EPEVTQTPSHQVTQMGQEVILRCVPISNHLYFYWYRQILGQKVEFLVSFYNNEISEKSEIFDDQFSVERPDGSNFTLKIRSTKLEDSAMYFCASNSGGATGELFFGEGSRLTVL.

This chain connects TRBV5-4 to TRBJ1-2; D perhaps matches TRBD1 (6 bases). The CDR3 has 14 residues. Trimming took 1 base from V and 5 from J, leaving 12 bases between them. Looked up from germline, CDR1 is SGHNT and CDR2 is YYREEE (reference sequence). The CDR3 sequence is CASSLTGPQYGYTF. For the CDR3, the DNA is TGTGCCAGCAGCTTGACAGGGCCTCAATATGGCTACACCTTC.

The chain combines TRBV24-1 with TRBJ2-3; D might be TRBD2 (5 bases). Looked up from germline, CDR1 is KGHDR and CDR2 is SFDVKD. The CDR3 contains 13 residues. V lost 1 base to trimming and J lost 4 bases, with 5 bases between them. CDR3 region: CATSDFSADTQYF. DNA for the CDR3: TGTGCCACCAGTGATTTTAGCGCAGATACGCAGTATTTT.

DNA of the CDR3: TGTGCCAGCAGCTTGGACGGCGGGGGGGCTACAGATACGCAGTATTTT. Protein product: CASSLDGGGATDTQYF. The V gene is TRBV5-6, the J gene TRBJ2-3, with 9 bases fitting TRBD2. The junction had 5 bases not matched to a gene; V was cut back by 0 bases and J by 3 bases. The germline gives CDR1 SGHDT, CDR2 YYEEEE. This CDR3 spans 16 amino acids.

The chain has TRBV19 and TRBJ2-7; 15 bases match TRBD2. The CDR3 totals 18 residues. V was pared by 1 base and J by 7 bases, with 11 bases of the junction left unmatched. Germline loops: CDR1 LNHDA, CDR2 SQIVND (reference sequence). CDR3 protein: CASSIAITGLAGGREQYF. For the CDR3, the DNA is TGTGCCAGTAGTATAGCCATCACGGGACTAGCGGGGGGACGGGAGCAGTACTTC.

The rearrangement joins TRBV11-2 to TRBJ2-3; the D gene is possibly TRBD1 (7 bases). Trimming shortened V by 5 bases and J by 4 bases, and 19 bases separated the two germline ends. Germline loops: CDR1 SGHAT, CDR2 FQNNGV. The CDR3 totals 16 residues. The CDR3 DNA follows: TGTGCCAGCAGCCCGGAACCAGGGGGACTTCCAGATACGCAGTATTTT. It translates to CASSPEPGGLPDTQYF.

The chain carries TRBV9 and TRBJ2-2; tentative D call: TRBD2 (7 bases). Germline CDR1 SGDLS, CDR2 YYNGEE. V was pared by 1 base and J by 5 bases, with 12 bases between. The CDR3 consists of 15 residues. The CDR3 nucleotides are TGTGCCAGCAGCGTAACGGGGGGCGGGACCGGGGAGCTGTTTTTT. It translates to CASSVTGGGTGELFF.

The chain has TRBV7-9 and TRBJ1-6; a weak D match, TRBD1 (5 bases). CDR1 and CDR2 from the germline V gene are SEHNR and FQNEAQ (reference sequence). V was pared by 4 bases and J by 10 bases, with 14 bases between. The CDR3 runs 14 residues. For the CDR3, the DNA is TGTGCCAGCAGCTCGCCCATGGGGGGGTCACCCCTCCACTTT. This translates into CASSSPMGGSPLHF. The complete variable domain, with remaining parts taken from reference TRBV7-9 and TRBJ1-6, reads DTGVSQNPRHKITKRGQNVTFRCDPISEHNRLYWYRQTLGQGPEFLTYFQNEAQLEKSRLLSDRFSAERPKGSFSTLEIQRTEQGDSAMYLCASSSPMGGSPLHFGNGTRLTVT.

The rearrangement joins TRBV25-1 to TRBJ1-2, with D possibly matching TRBD1 (6 bases). The length of the CDR3 is 15 residues. The V gene lost 1 base and the J gene lost 2 bases, with 11 bases spanning the gap. Germline CDR1 reads MGHDK; CDR2 reads SYGVNS. CDR3 residues: CASSESGRGNYGYTF. The CDR3 region has the DNA TGTGCCAGCAGTGAATCGGGCAGGGGAAACTATGGCTACACCTTC.

This clone has only a few counts. Other DNA sequences in the same sample also yield this CDR3. This chain uses TRBV12-5 with TRBJ2-3; D gene ambiguous. Germline V CDR1 and CDR2: LGHNT, FRNRAP. CDR3 size: 13 residues. The V and J ends lost 1 base and 2 bases respectively, with 4 bases between them. This chain's CDR3 is CASGLGLTDTQYF. CDR3 nucleotides: TGTGCTAGTGGTTTGGGGCTCACAGATACGCAGTATTTT. The variable domain in full, completed from reference TRBV12-5 and TRBJ2-3, reads DARVTQTPRHKVTEMGQEVTMRCQPILGHNTVFWYRQTMMQGLELLAYFRNRAPLDDSGMPKDRFSAEMPDATLATLKIQPSEPRDSAVYFCASGLGLTDTQYFGPGTRLTVL.

This clone was observed a few times. This chain uses TRBV2 with TRBJ2-7; a possible D gene is TRBD2 (5 bases). V lost 10 bases and J lost 2, with 15 bases in between. CDR1 and CDR2 (germline): SNHLY, FYNNEI. This CDR3 contains 13 residues. The CDR3: CATWGAGTYEQYF. CDR3 in DNA: TGTGCCACCTGGGGAGCTGGCACCTACGAGCAGTACTTC.

J is TRBJ1-2 and V is TRBV11-2, with TRBD1 matching over 7 bases. From germline, CDR1 is SGHAT and CDR2 FQNNGV. The CDR3 contains 13 residues. V shed 5 bases and J 5 bases; nucleotides not matched to a gene: 5. Here the CDR3 DNA reads TGTGCCAGCAGCCCCGACAGGGAATATGGCTACACCTTC. It translates to CASSPDREYGYTF.

V is TRBV3-1 (or the pseudogene TRBV3-2) and J is TRBJ2-1; possibly TRBD1 for D (6 bases). CDR3 length equals 16 residues. Trimming removed 1 base from V and 6 bases from J, with 16 bases in between. CDR1 LGHDT and CDR2 YNNKEL come from the germline V gene (reference sequence). CDR3 region: CASSQVGTRGGNEQFF. Here the CDR3 DNA reads TGTGCCAGCAGCCAAGTGGGGACAAGAGGTGGCAATGAGCAGTTCTTC.

This clone was seen once. The chain employs TRBV6-5 and TRBJ1-5, with D maybe TRBD1 (5 bases). The V end was cut by 0 bases, the J end by 6 bases, with 12 bases between. CDR1 and CDR2 from the germline V gene are MNHEY and SVGAGI. This CDR3 has 15 residues. As DNA, the CDR3 is TGTGCCAGCAGTTACTCTTTCAGGGAAGGTCAGCCCCAGCATTTT. It specifies CASSYSFREGQPQHF.

The rearrangement uses TRBV25-1 and TRBJ1-6; 10 bases agree with TRBD1. The germline gives CDR1 MGHDK, CDR2 SYGVNS. Germline trimming cut 1 base from V and 5 bases from J; bases unmatched to any gene: 5. The CDR3 runs to 17 residues. CDR3 loop: CASSESDRGLNNSPLHF. The CDR3 DNA sequence: TGTGCCAGCAGTGAATCCGACAGGGGGCTAAATAATTCACCCCTCCACTTT.

This chain links TRBV2 with TRBJ1-1; 9 bases are a match to TRBD1. Losses at the gene ends were 8 bases for V and 1 base for J; bases not matched to a gene: 2. The CDR3 contains 13 residues. Germline CDR1 reads SNHLY; CDR2 reads FYNNEI. CDR3 DNA: TGTGCCAGCGGGACAGGGAGGAACACTGAAGCTTTCTTT. This encodes CASGTGRNTEAFF.

This clone was observed a handful of times. The rearrangement joins TRBV7-9 to TRBJ1-1, with 7 bases lining up with TRBD1. This CDR3 contains 17 residues. Germline-derived CDR1 and CDR2 are SEHNR and FQNEAQ (reference sequence). V dropped 3 bases and J dropped 5; count of bases not matched to a gene: 15. CDR3 coding DNA: TGTGCCAGCAGCTTGGTAACAGGGGTAGGGTTAATGACTGAAGCTTTCTTT. It specifies CASSLVTGVGLMTEAFF. The full variable domain, rest sourced from reference TRBV7-9 and TRBJ1-1, is DTGVSQNPRHKITKRGQNVTFRCDPISEHNRLYWYRQTLGQGPEFLTYFQNEAQLEKSRLLSDRFSAERPKGSFSTLEIQRTEQGDSAMYLCASSLVTGVGLMTEAFFGQGTRLTVV.

V is TRBV27 and J is TRBJ1-2; D unclear. From germline, CDR1 is MNHEY and CDR2 SMNVEV (reference sequence). CDR3 length: 13 residues. V was cut by 0 bases and J by 4 bases, with 6 bases left in between. The CDR3 protein is CASSLSGSYGYTF. CDR3 nucleotide sequence: TGTGCCAGCAGTTTATCGGGCAGCTATGGCTACACCTTC.

Comments on this clone: Other DNA variants within this sample encode the same CDR3. The V and J genes are TRBV15 and TRBJ2-1; 7 bases align to TRBD1. Germline loops: CDR1 LNHNV, CDR2 YYDKDF (reference sequence). The CDR3 is made up of 13 amino acids. V shed 3 bases, J shed 5 bases, and the junction held 1 base outside the gene matches. The CDR3: CATSRDRNNEQFF. The CDR3 bases are TGTGCCACCAGCAGGGACAGGAACAATGAGCAGTTCTTC.

This CDR3 reads CASRSGSFPGRFF. CDR3 sequence (DNA): TGTGCCAGCAGATCCGGCAGCTTTCCGGGTCGGTTCTTC. The chain combines TRBV2 with TRBJ2-1; D is undetermined. Trimming shortened V by 6 bases and J by 15 bases, and 21 bases separated the two germline ends. The CDR3 extends over 13 amino acids. Germline assignment: CDR1 SNHLY and CDR2 FYNNEI.

The chain is built from TRBV3-1 (or the pseudogene TRBV3-2) and TRBJ2-2; 12 bases match TRBD2. The V gene's germline CDR1 is LGHDT and CDR2 YNNKEL (reference sequence). The CDR3 extends over 19 amino acids. With V trimmed by 0 bases and J by 0 bases, 5 bases remained unmatched. CDR3 region: CASSQELRTSGANTGELFF. In DNA, the CDR3 is TGTGCCAGCAGCCAAGAATTGCGGACTAGCGGGGCGAACACCGGGGAGCTGTTTTTT.